The rows below give T cell receptor beta chains drawn from one sample of a study of OX40 agonist ivuxolimab in advanced cancers. Generated by immunoSEQ multiplex PCR, the TCRdb table keeps only in-frame clones and is missing some. The sample lists roughly 92,000 clones, about four fifths occurring once. Sequenced here: CD4+ or CD8+ T cells sorted from blood, sampled in a trial of the OX40 agonist ivuxolimab. The receptors originated from an adult with an advanced solid tumor such as melanoma, head and neck, liver or kidney cancer. CDR3s include the opening cysteine and the closing phenylalanine or tryptophan. A D gene is named only where the DNA matches it firmly. The listing skips clone size in some rows; elsewhere it reads once, few, many or a size class.

cdr3_nt cdr3_aa v_call clone_size j_call d_call
TGTGCCAGCTCACCACGGACGGGACAGCTAGGCTCTGGGGCCAACGTCCTGACTTTC CASSPRTGQLGSGANVLTF TRBV18 NA TRBJ2-6 TRBD1
TGCGCCAGCAGCTTGACAGGGGGCCACCAAGAGACCCAGTACTTC CASSLTGGHQETQYF TRBV5-1 few TRBJ2-5 TRBD1
TGTGCCAGTAGTATAGATTATAGGATAGCCAAAAACATTCAGTACTTC CASSIDYRIAKNIQYF TRBV19 NA TRBJ2-4 NA
TGTGCCAGCAGCCCGGACAGGGGGCATGGGACTGAAGCTTTCTTT CASSPDRGHGTEAFF TRBV5-7 NA TRBJ1-1 TRBD1
TGTGCCAGCAGCTTAGTCGGACAGGGGTTGTACAATGAGCAGTTCTTC CASSLVGQGLYNEQFF TRBV7-9 few TRBJ2-1 TRBD1
TGTGCCAGTAGTATCAGTGACGGTACCACAGATACGCAGTATTTT CASSISDGTTDTQYF TRBV19 NA TRBJ2-3 NA
TGTGCCTGGACTCCGGGACAGGGGGCCTACGAGCAGTACTTC CAWTPGQGAYEQYF TRBV30 NA TRBJ2-7 TRBD1
TGTGCTAGTGGTTTGGTAGTCGGACTAGCCTACAATGAGCAGTTCTTC CASGLVVGLAYNEQFF TRBV12-5 NA TRBJ2-1 TRBD2
TGTGCCAGCAGCTTGGGACTAGCGGGAGACGGTGAGCAGTTCTTC CASSLGLAGDGEQFF TRBV11-2 NA TRBJ2-1 TRBD2
TGTGCCAGCAGTTACTCTTGGGAGGGCCCCTACGAGCAGTACTTC CASSYSWEGPYEQYF TRBV6-5 NA TRBJ2-7 TRBD2
TGTGCCAGCTCACCCGCCAAACCAGGGGGCGTAAATTGGGATCAGCCCCAGCATTTT CASSPAKPGGVNWDQPQHF TRBV18 NA TRBJ1-5 TRBD1
TGTGCCAGCAGCTTATCGCTCGTCAATGAGCAGTTCTTC CASSLSLVNEQFF TRBV7-2 NA TRBJ2-1 NA
TGTGCCATCAGTGAGCGAGAGGGGCCAAGGGAGCAGTTCTTC CAISEREGPREQFF TRBV10-3 NA TRBJ2-1 NA
TGTGCCAGCAGTGATGGGACAGCTGGATCACCCCTCCACTTT CASSDGTAGSPLHF TRBV6-4 NA TRBJ1-6 TRBD1
TGTGCCAGCAGTGCTACAGGGGGCAGCGGGGAGCTGTTTTTT CASSATGGSGELFF TRBV2 NA TRBJ2-2 TRBD1
TGTGCCAGCAGCCATGAGCCGAGGCAGGGTCCCCTCTCCTACGAGCAGTACTTC CASSHEPRQGPLSYEQYF TRBV14 NA TRBJ2-7 NA
TGTGCCAGCAGGACCACCGCGGGGACCAACGTCCTGACTTTC CASRTTAGTNVLTF TRBV6-5 NA TRBJ2-6 NA
TGTGCCAGCAGCCACAAAGGGAGGGGGCTTATCGGGGAGCTGTTTTTT CASSHKGRGLIGELFF TRBV7-9 NA TRBJ2-2 NA
TGTGCCAGCAGCTTAGTCCCCCTGGGACAGGGGAGCGAGCCCCAGCATTTT CASSLVPLGQGSEPQHF TRBV11-2 NA TRBJ1-5 TRBD1
TGCAGTGTTGGTCAGCCCCAGCATTTT CSVGQPQHF TRBV20-1 NA TRBJ1-5 NA
TGTGCCAGCTCACCAGGGGTGTCGAACTCTGGAAACACCATATATTTT CASSPGVSNSGNTIYF TRBV18 NA TRBJ1-3 NA
TGCGCCAGCAGGCGAGGGGACGCCTCTATTAACTATGGCTACACCTTC CASRRGDASINYGYTF TRBV5-1 few TRBJ1-2 NA
TGTGCCAGTAGCCCAGGGGTGAACACTGAAGCTTTCTTT CASSPGVNTEAFF TRBV19 NA TRBJ1-1 NA
TGTGCCAGCAGGGAAAGACTAGCGGGAGAAATCACCGGGGAGCTGTTTTTT CASRERLAGEITGELFF TRBV2 NA TRBJ2-2 TRBD2
TGCGCCAGCAGCTTGACAGGGGGCAACGAGCAGTACTTC CASSLTGGNEQYF TRBV5-1 NA TRBJ2-7 TRBD1
TGTGCCAGCAGCTTAAGAGGGGGCACTGAAGCTTTCTTT CASSLRGGTEAFF TRBV7-8 few TRBJ1-1 NA
TGTGCCAGCAGTCTGGGGTCAGGGTGGAGAGAGACCCAGTACTTC CASSLGSGWRETQYF TRBV28 NA TRBJ2-5 NA
TGTGCCAGCAGAAGCCTCCCAACGAACACTGAAGCTTTCTTT CASRSLPTNTEAFF TRBV2 NA TRBJ1-1 NA
TGTGCCAGCAGTCTTACCCGGACATATTACAATGAGCAGTTCTTC CASSLTRTYYNEQFF TRBV6-6 NA TRBJ2-1 NA
TGTGCTAGTGGTTTGACCTCCGGGGAGCAGTACTTC CASGLTSGEQYF TRBV12-5 NA TRBJ2-7 NA
TGTGCCAGCAGTGCGGATACAGGGACGAGATCCCCTCATCTAAATTTT CASSADTGTRSPHLNF TRBV2 NA TRBJ1-4 NA
TGTGCCAGCAGAGCCGGGCCTCAAGAGACCCAGTACTTC CASRAGPQETQYF TRBV5-4 NA TRBJ2-5 NA
TGTGCCAGCTCACCAGGGAATAGCAATCAGCCCCAGCATTTT CASSPGNSNQPQHF TRBV18 NA TRBJ1-5 NA
TGCGCCAGCAGTCAATCGCCCGCAGAAGATGGCTACACCTTC CASSQSPAEDGYTF TRBV23-1 NA TRBJ1-2 NA
TGTGCCAGTAGTAAGAGACTAGCGGGAGATGGGGAGCAGTTCTTC CASSKRLAGDGEQFF TRBV19 NA TRBJ2-1 TRBD2
TGTGCCAGCAGTTACGCCCGGTTCTCGAGCTATGGCTACACCTTC CASSYARFSSYGYTF TRBV6-5 NA TRBJ1-2 NA
TGTGCCAGCAGCTTAGATCGGCTGACCTACGAGCAGTACTTC CASSLDRLTYEQYF TRBV11-2 NA TRBJ2-7 NA
TGCGCCAGCAGCTCAGGACAGTCAGCTAACTATGGCTACACCTTC CASSSGQSANYGYTF TRBV5-1 NA TRBJ1-2 NA
TGTGCCAGCAGCGTAGCTTACTGGGGACTAGCGGACAATGAGCAGTTCTTC CASSVAYWGLADNEQFF TRBV9 NA TRBJ2-1 TRBD2
TGTGCCAGCAGCCGGACAGGGTTAGGCGAGCAGTACTTC CASSRTGLGEQYF TRBV7-8 NA TRBJ2-7 TRBD1